The present entry profiles one T cell receptor beta chain with its context. This specimen belongs to a study of radiotherapy plus CTLA-4 blockade in lung cancer. The germline V and J ends were trimmed by 1 base and 8 bases, with 12 bases remaining between them. Germline lookup yields CDR1 MGHRA and CDR2 YSYEKL. The CDR3 is 14 residues long. Clones were read by immunoSEQ multiplex PCR, and TCRdb kept only the in-frame ones, dropping some. In the table there are about 24,000 clones, 60% to 85% of which are singletons. The TCR originated in a human donor with non-small cell lung cancer whose response to radiotherapy plus ipilimumab could not be evaluated. The sequencing used peripheral blood, collected from a patient treated with radiotherapy plus ipilimumab. V usage is TRBV4-1 and J usage is TRBJ2-1, with D tentatively TRBD1 (6 bases). The CDR3 DNA follows: TGCGCCAGCAGCCAAGCGAGGGGGTGGGATGAGCAGTTCTTC. Translation gives CASSQARGWDEQFF.